This is a list of T cell receptor beta chains from one sample in a study of T cells in Graves' hyperthyroidism and ophthalmopathy. TCRdb redid the calling of the multiplex PCR reads with MiXCR, one entry per CDR3 protein. The sample yields 600,000 to 750,000 distinct CDR3 sequences, roughly 17% seen once. Material: blood. Source of these receptors: a man between 50 and 59 years old with Graves' hyperthyroidism. Each CDR3 is given without its conserved first and last residue. Fields, in order: V gene, CDR3 protein.

V: TRBV27; CDR3: ASSLIPVTIQAQH
V: TRBV19; CDR3: ASTTGEGYTDTQY
V: TRBV7-2; CDR3: ASSLGGSGQF
V: TRBV4-1; CDR3: ASSQGWTGRDNEQF
V: TRBV12-3/TRBV12-4; CDR3: ASALPGLQAHTGELF
V: TRBV28; CDR3: ASSYTGTSGRALNNEQF
V: TRBV6-1; CDR3: ASSLVAQLYEQY
V: TRBV7-2; CDR3: ASSLAGRLTYEQY
V: TRBV5-1; CDR3: ASSLGWGRGETQY
V: TRBV12-3/TRBV12-4; CDR3: ASSLEGAGQPQH
V: TRBV6-2/TRBV6-3; CDR3: ASSPHLAGYDEQY
V: TRBV19; CDR3: ASSMRGDGNTIY
V: TRBV19; CDR3: ASSIGSSGETEAF
V: TRBV29-1; CDR3: SVDPPGGRNEAF